The 16 T cell receptor beta chains reported below all come from one sample, sequenced in a study of cytomegalovirus exposure and HLA in healthy donors. Repertoires were generated with immunoSEQ multiplex PCR, while TCRdb's copy carries only in-frame clones and drops some. The profile shows about 78,000 clones, 90% to 97% of them singletons. Specimen: PBMCs. The receptor set was obtained from a man between 18 and 29 years old in good health and CMV-seropositive.

CDR3 region: CASSLSPLLGPGNTGELFF. For the CDR3, the DNA is TGTGCCAGCAGCTTATCCCCCCTTCTCGGTCCGGGGAACACCGGGGAGCTGTTTTTT. The rearrangement joins TRBV11-3 to TRBJ2-2; no reliable D call. V lost 2 bases and J 1 base, leaving 20 bases between the germline ends. Germline-derived CDR1 and CDR2 are SGHNT and YENEEA. CDR3 length: 19 residues.

The chain has TRBV5-1 and TRBJ2-7; 9 bases are a match to TRBD2. CDR1 SGHRS and CDR2 YFSETQ come from the germline V gene. J was trimmed by 0 bases and V by 4 bases; bases with no gene match: 11. The CDR3 spans 17 residues. CDR3 nucleotide sequence: TGCGCCAGCAGCCCCTCCTCGGGACTAGCCTCCTCCTACGAGCAGTACTTC. Its protein product is CASSPSSGLASSYEQYF. Looking up the rest from reference TRBV5-1 and TRBJ2-7 gives the full variable domain: KAGVTQTPRYLIKTRGQQVTLSCSPISGHRSVSWYQQTPGQGLQFLFEYFSETQRNKGNFPGRFSGRQFSNSRSEMNVSTLELGDSALYLCASSPSSGLASSYEQYFGPGTRLTVT.

The gene calls are TRBV28 and TRBJ1-2, with unresolved D. Deletions cut 2 bases from V and 4 bases from J, with 8 bases between. This CDR3 comprises 13 residues. Germline V CDR1 and CDR2: MDHEN, SYDVKM. CDR3 coding DNA: TGTGCCAGCAGTTTAAGTGCTAGCTATGGCTACACCTTC. It specifies CASSLSASYGYTF.

CDR3 nucleotides: TGTGCCAGCAGCCCCCTGGTAGTGGTCGACGAGCAGTACTTC. Translation gives CASSPLVVVDEQYF. The chain combines TRBV5-5 with TRBJ2-7; D unclear. The CDR3 is 14 amino acids. V was cut by 4 bases and J by 5 bases, with 16 bases left in between. The germline gives CDR1 SGHKS, CDR2 YYEKEE (reference sequence).

The chain combines TRBV6-5 with TRBJ2-7; 8 nucleotides agree with TRBD2. This CDR3 spans 15 amino acids. V shed 0 bases and J 1 base; nucleotides not matched to a gene: 2. Germline V gene sequence: CDR1 MNHEY, CDR2 SVGAGI. In DNA, the CDR3 is TGTGCCAGCAGTTACTCGCTAGCGGGTTCCTACGAGCAGTACTTC. It translates to CASSYSLAGSYEQYF.

J is TRBJ1-3 and V is TRBV11-2; possibly TRBD1 for D (5 bases). CDR1 SGHAT and CDR2 FQNNGV come from the germline V gene. CDR3 size: 15 residues. V was pared by 6 bases and J by 7 bases, with 19 bases between. CDR3 DNA sequence: TGTGCCAGCAGAATTAGCGGCAGGGTCCGGAACACCATATATTTT. As protein: CASRISGRVRNTIYF.

The chain is built from TRBV6-1 and TRBJ2-7; TRBD2 is a possible D gene (6 bases). Trimming took off 0 bases at V and 7 bases at J, with 19 bases between the two ends. Germline V lookup: CDR1 MNHNS, CDR2 SASEGT. There are 16 residues in the CDR3. For the CDR3, the DNA is TGTGCCAGCAGTGAAGCGCTGGGGGACTGGTCTGCGGAGCAGTACTTC. It specifies CASSEALGDWSAEQYF.

This chain's CDR3 is CASSLAVEHTGELFF. Written as DNA, the CDR3 is TGTGCCAGCAGCTTAGCGGTGGAGCACACCGGGGAGCTGTTTTTT. The chain has TRBV7-2 and TRBJ2-2; no clear D. Germline V gives CDR1 SGHTA, CDR2 FQGNSA. Trimming took 0 bases from V and 3 from J, leaving 8 bases between them. The CDR3 spans 15 residues.

The rearrangement joins TRBV5-1 to TRBJ2-1, with a possible D match to TRBD2 (6 bases). Per the germline V gene, CDR1 is SGHRS and CDR2 is YFSETQ. Trimming removed 0 bases at V and 2 bases at J, with 12 bases between. The CDR3 has 16 residues. The CDR3 DNA is TGCGCCAGCAGCTTGGGGGCGGGAACCCCCTACAATGAGCAGTTCTTC. Protein product: CASSLGAGTPYNEQFF. The full variable domain, with the rest looked up from reference TRBV5-1 and TRBJ2-1, is KAGVTQTPRYLIKTRGQQVTLSCSPISGHRSVSWYQQTPGQGLQFLFEYFSETQRNKGNFPGRFSGRQFSNSRSEMNVSTLELGDSALYLCASSLGAGTPYNEQFFGPGTRLTVL.

The J gene is TRBJ2-7, the V gene TRBV14; 12 bases agree with TRBD2. Germline-derived CDR1 and CDR2 are SGHDN and FVKESK. The V gene end was trimmed by 4 bases and the J gene end by 3 bases; junction bases not matched to a gene: 7. CDR3 length: 16 amino acids. CDR3 nucleotide sequence: TGTGCCAGCAGCCGAGTCGGGACTAGCGGGTTCTACGAGCAGTACTTC. It is translated as CASSRVGTSGFYEQYF.

The chain employs TRBV9 and TRBJ1-1; D is unclear. The CDR3 has 13 amino acids. Deletions cut 2 bases from V and 4 bases from J, with 9 bases between. The germline CDR1 and CDR2 sequences are SGDLS and YYNGEE. For the CDR3, the DNA is TGTGCCAGCAGCGTCCAGGAGGGCACTGAAGCTTTCTTT. It encodes CASSVQEGTEAFF.

This clone has a single count. V usage is TRBV28 and J usage is TRBJ1-2, with 12 bases aligning to TRBD1. V shed 1 base, J shed 6 bases, and the junction held 9 bases outside the gene matches. The CDR3 consists of 17 residues. Germline V lookup: CDR1 MDHEN, CDR2 SYDVKM. The CDR3 region has the DNA TGTGCCAGCAGTTTATATGTGGGGGGACAGGGGGCCCATGGCTACACCTTC. It is translated as CASSLYVGGQGAHGYTF.

The rearrangement joins TRBV4-1 to TRBJ2-7; TRBD2 aligns across 12 bases. The V gene's germline CDR1 is MGHRA and CDR2 YSYEKL. After removal of 4 bases from V and 4 bases from J, the junction contained 8 bases not matched to a gene. The CDR3 is 16 residues long. The CDR3 sequence is CASSRTRTSGTYEQYF. CDR3 nucleotide sequence: TGCGCCAGCAGCCGCACCCGGACTAGCGGGACATACGAGCAGTACTTC.

Points on this clone: One junction end disagrees with the germline gene, perhaps due to a read error. The chain couples TRBV5-1 to TRBJ2-5, with a tentative D call TRBD2 (6 bases). Germline V lookup: CDR1 SGHRS, CDR2 YFSETQ. The CDR3 is 16 amino acids. Written as DNA, the CDR3 is TGCGCCAGCAGCTTGGTAGCGGTTCCTGGCCAAGGGACCCAGTACTTC. The encoded protein is CASSLVAVPGQGTQYF. The entire variable domain, with the rest obtained from reference TRBV5-1 and TRBJ2-5, is as follows: KAGVTQTPRYLIKTRGQQVTLSCSPISGHRSVSWYQQTPGQGLQFLFEYFSETQRNKGNFPGRFSGRQFSNSRSEMNVSTLELGDSALYLCASSLVAVPGQGTQYFGPGTRLLVL.

J is TRBJ2-2 and V is TRBV4-1, with D possibly TRBD1 on 5 matching bases. Germline CDR1 and CDR2: MGHRA and YSYEKL. This CDR3 contains 15 residues. Deletions cut 2 bases from V and 4 bases from J, with 11 bases between. The CDR3 here is CASSQQGAFTGELFF. DNA of the CDR3: TGCGCCAGCAGCCAACAGGGTGCGTTCACCGGGGAGCTGTTTTTT.

This clone is a singleton in its sample. The chain is built from TRBV2 and TRBJ1-2; no reliable D call. The germline V gene encodes CDR1 SNHLY and CDR2 FYNNEI. V was clipped by 4 bases and J by 7 bases, with 7 bases between them. The CDR3 runs 11 residues. CDR3 loop: CASSGGSGYTF. CDR3 DNA: TGTGCCAGCAGTGGAGGCTCTGGCTACACCTTC.